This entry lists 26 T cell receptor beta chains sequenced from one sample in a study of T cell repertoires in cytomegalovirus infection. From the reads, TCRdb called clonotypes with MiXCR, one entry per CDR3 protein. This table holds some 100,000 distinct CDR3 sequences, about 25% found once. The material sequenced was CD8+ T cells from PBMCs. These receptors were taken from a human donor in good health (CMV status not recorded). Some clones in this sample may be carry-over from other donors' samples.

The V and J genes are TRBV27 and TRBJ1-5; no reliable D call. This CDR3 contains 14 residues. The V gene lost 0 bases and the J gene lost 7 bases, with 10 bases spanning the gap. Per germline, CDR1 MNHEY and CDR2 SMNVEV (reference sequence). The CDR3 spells CASSLSGLAQPQHF. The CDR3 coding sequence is TGTGCCAGCAGTTTATCGGGCCTCGCACAGCCCCAGCATTTT.

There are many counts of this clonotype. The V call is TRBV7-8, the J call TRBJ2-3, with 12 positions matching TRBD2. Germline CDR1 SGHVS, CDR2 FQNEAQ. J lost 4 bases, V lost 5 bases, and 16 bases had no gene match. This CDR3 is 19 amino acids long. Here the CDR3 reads CASSQTSGSIFTWADTQYF. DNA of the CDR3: TGTGCCAGCAGCCAGACTAGCGGGAGTATCTTCACGTGGGCAGATACGCAGTATTTT. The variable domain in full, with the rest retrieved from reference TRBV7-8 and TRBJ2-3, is GAGVSQSPRYKVAKRGQDVALRCDPISGHVSLFWYQQALGQGPEFLTYFQNEAQLDKSGLPSDRFFAERPEGSVSTLKIQRTQQEDSAVYLCASSQTSGSIFTWADTQYFGPGTRLTVL.

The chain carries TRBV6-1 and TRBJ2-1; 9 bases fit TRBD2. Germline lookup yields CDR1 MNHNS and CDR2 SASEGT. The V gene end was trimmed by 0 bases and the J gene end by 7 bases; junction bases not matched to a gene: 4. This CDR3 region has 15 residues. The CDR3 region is CASSEAPTSGNEQFF. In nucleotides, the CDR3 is TGTGCCAGCAGTGAAGCTCCTACTAGCGGGAATGAGCAGTTCTTC.

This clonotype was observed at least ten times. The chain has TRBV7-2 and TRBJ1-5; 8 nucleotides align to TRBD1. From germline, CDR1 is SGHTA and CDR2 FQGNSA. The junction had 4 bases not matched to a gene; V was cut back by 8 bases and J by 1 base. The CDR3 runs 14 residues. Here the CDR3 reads CASAPGGSNQPQHF. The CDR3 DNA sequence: TGTGCCAGCGCTCCAGGGGGCAGCAATCAGCCCCAGCATTTT.

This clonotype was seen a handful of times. The CDR3 here is CASGLVYEPGADTGELFF. The DNA for the CDR3 is TGTGCTAGTGGTTTGGTATATGAACCGGGGGCCGACACCGGGGAGCTGTTTTTT. The gene calls are TRBV12-5 and TRBJ2-2; perhaps D is TRBD1 or TRBD2 (6 bases each). The V end lost 0 bases, the J end lost 3 bases, and 17 bases lay between the germline ends. Germline loops: CDR1 LGHNT, CDR2 FRNRAP. CDR3 length: 18 residues. The full variable domain, its missing parts supplied by reference TRBV12-5 and TRBJ2-2, is DARVTQTPRHKVTEMGQEVTMRCQPILGHNTVFWYRQTMMQGLELLAYFRNRAPLDDSGMPKDRFSAEMPDATLATLKIQPSEPRDSAVYFCASGLVYEPGADTGELFFGEGSRLTVL.

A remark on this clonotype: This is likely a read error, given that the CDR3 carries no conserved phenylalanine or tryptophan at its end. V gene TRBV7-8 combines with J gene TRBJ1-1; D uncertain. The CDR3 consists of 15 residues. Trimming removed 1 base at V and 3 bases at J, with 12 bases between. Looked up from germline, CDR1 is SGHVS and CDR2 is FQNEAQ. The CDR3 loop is CASSLEGIGYTEAFS. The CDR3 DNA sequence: TGTGCCAGCAGCTTAGAAGGTATCGGGTACACTGAAGCTTTCTCT.

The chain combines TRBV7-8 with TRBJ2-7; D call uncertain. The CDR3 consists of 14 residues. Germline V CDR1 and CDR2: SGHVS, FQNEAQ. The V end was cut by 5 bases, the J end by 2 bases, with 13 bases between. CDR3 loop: CASSPRYRAYEQYF. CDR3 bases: TGTGCCAGCAGCCCCCGGTACAGAGCCTACGAGCAGTACTTC.

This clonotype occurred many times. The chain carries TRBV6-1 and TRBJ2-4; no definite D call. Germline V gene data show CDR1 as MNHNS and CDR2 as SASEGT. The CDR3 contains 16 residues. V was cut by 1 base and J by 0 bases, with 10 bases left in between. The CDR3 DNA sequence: TGTGCCAGCAGTGAAGTCCCCGGAGTAGCCAAAAACATTCAGTACTTC. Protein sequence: CASSEVPGVAKNIQYF.

This CDR3 is CASSHGQSSGSYEQYF. For the CDR3, the DNA is TGTGCCAGCAGCCACGGACAGTCCAGTGGTTCCTACGAGCAGTACTTC. The gene calls are TRBV14 and TRBJ2-7; D is perhaps TRBD1 (6 bases). The CDR3 is made up of 16 amino acids. Per the germline V gene, CDR1 is SGHDN and CDR2 is FVKESK. The V end was cut by 3 bases, the J end by 1 base, with 16 bases between.

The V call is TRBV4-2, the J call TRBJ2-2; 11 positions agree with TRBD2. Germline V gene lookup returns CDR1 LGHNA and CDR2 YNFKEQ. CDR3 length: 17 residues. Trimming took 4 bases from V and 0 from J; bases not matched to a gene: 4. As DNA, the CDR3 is TGTGCCAGCAGCCCCCATAGCGGGGGGGCGAACACCGGGGAGCTGTTTTTT. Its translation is CASSPHSGGANTGELFF.

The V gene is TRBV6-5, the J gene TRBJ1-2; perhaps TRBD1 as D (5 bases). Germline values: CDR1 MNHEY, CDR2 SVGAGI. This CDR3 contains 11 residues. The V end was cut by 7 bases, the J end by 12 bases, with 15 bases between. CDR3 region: CASKNGAFDTF. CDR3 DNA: TGTGCCAGCAAAAACGGGGCGTTCGACACCTTC.

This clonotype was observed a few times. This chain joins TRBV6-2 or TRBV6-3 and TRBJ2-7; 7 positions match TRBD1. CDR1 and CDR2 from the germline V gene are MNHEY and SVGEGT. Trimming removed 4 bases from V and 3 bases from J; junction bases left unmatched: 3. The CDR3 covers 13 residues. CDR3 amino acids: CASSSQGNYEQYF. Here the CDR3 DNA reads TGTGCCAGCAGTTCACAGGGGAACTACGAGCAGTACTTC.

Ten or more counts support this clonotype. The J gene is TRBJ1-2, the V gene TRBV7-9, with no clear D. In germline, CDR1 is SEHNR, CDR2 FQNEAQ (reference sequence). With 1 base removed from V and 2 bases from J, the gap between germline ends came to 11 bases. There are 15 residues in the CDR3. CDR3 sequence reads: CASSLGTEVNYGYTF. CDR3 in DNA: TGTGCCAGCAGCTTAGGGACGGAAGTCAACTATGGCTACACCTTC.

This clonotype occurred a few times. CDR3: CASSSSGSSYNSPLHF. As DNA, the CDR3 is TGTGCCAGTAGTAGTTCAGGGAGCTCCTATAATTCACCCCTCCACTTT. The rearrangement uses TRBV19 and TRBJ1-6; D possibly corresponds to TRBD1 (5 bases). This CDR3 is built from 16 residues. Trimming took off 4 bases at V and 0 bases at J, with 10 bases between the two ends. Per germline, CDR1 LNHDA and CDR2 SQIVND (reference sequence).

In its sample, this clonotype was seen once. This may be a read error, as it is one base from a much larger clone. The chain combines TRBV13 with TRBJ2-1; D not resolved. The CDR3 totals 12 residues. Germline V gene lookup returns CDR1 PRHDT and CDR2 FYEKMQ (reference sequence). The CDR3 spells CVSSDTYNEQFF. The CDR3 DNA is TGTGTCAGCTCCGACACTTACAATGAGCAGTTCTTC.

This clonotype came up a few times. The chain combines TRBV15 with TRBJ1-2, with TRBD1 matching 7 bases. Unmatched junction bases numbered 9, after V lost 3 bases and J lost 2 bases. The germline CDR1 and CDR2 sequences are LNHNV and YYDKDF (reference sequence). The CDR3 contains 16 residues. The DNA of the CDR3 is TGTGCCACCAGCAGCGCCCCCGGGACAGCGAACTATGGCTACACCTTC. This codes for CATSSAPGTANYGYTF.

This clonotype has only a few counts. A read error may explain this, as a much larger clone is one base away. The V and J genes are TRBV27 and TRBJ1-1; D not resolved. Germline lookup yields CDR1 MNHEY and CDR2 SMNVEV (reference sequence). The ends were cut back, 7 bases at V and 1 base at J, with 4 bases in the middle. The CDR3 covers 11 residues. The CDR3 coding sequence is TGTGCCAGCATCACGAACACTGAAGCTTTCTTT. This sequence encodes CASITNTEAFF.

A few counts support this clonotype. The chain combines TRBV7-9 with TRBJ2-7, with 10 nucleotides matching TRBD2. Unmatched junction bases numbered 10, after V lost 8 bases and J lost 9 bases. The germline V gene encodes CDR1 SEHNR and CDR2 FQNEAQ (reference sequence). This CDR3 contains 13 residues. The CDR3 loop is CASEPSGSFRQYF. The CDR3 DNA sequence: TGTGCCAGCGAACCTAGCGGGAGTTTTCGGCAGTACTTC.

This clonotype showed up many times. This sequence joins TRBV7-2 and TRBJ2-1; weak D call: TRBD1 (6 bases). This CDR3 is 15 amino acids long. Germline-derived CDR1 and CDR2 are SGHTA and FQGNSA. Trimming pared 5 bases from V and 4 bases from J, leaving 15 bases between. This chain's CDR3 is CASSKSGTKYNEQFF. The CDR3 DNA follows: TGTGCCAGCAGCAAGTCCGGGACAAAGTACAATGAGCAGTTCTTC.

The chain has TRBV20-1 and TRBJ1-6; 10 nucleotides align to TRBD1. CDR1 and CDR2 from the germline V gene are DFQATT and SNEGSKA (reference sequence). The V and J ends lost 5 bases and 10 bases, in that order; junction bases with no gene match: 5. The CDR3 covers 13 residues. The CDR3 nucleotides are TGCAGTGCTGGGGACAGGGGTGGATCACCCCTCCACTTT. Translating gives CSAGDRGGSPLHF.

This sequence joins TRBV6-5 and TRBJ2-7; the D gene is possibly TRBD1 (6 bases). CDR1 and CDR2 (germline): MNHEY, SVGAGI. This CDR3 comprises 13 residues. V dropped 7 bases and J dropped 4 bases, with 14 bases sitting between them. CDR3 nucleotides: TGTGCCAGCACCCACGGGACAAGTTACGAGCAGTACTTC. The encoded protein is CASTHGTSYEQYF.

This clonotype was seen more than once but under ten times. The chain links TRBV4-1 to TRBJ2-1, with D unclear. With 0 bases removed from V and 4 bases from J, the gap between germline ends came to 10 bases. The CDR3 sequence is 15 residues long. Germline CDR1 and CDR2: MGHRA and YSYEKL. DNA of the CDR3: TGCGCCAGCAGCCAAGAATACAGCCAATACAATGAGCAGTTCTTC. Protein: CASSQEYSQYNEQFF.

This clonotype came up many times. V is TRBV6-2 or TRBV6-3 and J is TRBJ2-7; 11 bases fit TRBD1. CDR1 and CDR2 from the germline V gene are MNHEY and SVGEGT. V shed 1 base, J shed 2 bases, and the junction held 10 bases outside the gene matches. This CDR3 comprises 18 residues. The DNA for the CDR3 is TGTGCCAGCAGTTACTTGGACAGGGGGCGATTTGTTGCCTACGAGCAGTACTTC. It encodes CASSYLDRGRFVAYEQYF.

The CDR3 DNA reads as TGTGCCAGCAGCCAAGATTTGCAGGAAAAACTGTTTTTT. It yields the protein CASSQDLQEKLFF. The rearrangement joins TRBV4-2 to TRBJ1-4; D ambiguous. Germline V gene lookup returns CDR1 LGHNA and CDR2 YNFKEQ. Trimming removed 0 bases from V and 8 bases from J, with 7 bases in between. The CDR3 is made up of 13 amino acids.

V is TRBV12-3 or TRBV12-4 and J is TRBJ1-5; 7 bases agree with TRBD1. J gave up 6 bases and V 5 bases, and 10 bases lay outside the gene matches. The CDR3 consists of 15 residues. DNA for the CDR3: TGTGCCAGCAGTACCAGGGGGGGGATGGGTCAGCCCCAGCATTTT. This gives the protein CASSTRGGMGQPQHF.

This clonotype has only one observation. As DNA, the CDR3 is TGCAGTGCTAGACCCCGGGACAGGGGCTACGAGCAGTACTTC. This gives the protein CSARPRDRGYEQYF. The chain uses TRBV20-1 and TRBJ2-7, with TRBD1 matching 10 bases. The CDR3 has 14 residues. From germline, CDR1 is DFQATT and CDR2 SNEGSKA (reference sequence). V was pared by 2 bases and J by 3 bases, with 4 bases of the junction left unmatched.